This TCR beta chain was retrieved from a study of vaccination and CD4 T cells after COVID-19. Study details: The study drew post-COVID samples a median around 100 days after diagnosis (range 35 to 161).

Trimming took off 5 bases at V and 4 bases at J, with 18 bases between the two ends. The CDR3 covers 16 residues. Germline values: CDR1 MDHEN, CDR2 SYDVKM. Sequencing of cultured CD4+ T cell DNA used the Oncomine TCR Beta short-read assay. Extraction of genomic DNA was performed on cultured CD4+ T cells. TCRdb independently ran MiXCR on the PCR reads; one entry per CDR3 protein. The sample consists of tens of thousands of distinct CDR3 sequences, around 50% of them appearing once. The treatment denotes: approximately nine-day PBMC culture with coronavirus spike peptide pools or control peptides (ViraFEST assay). Positive PCR tests dated from March to December 2020, predating US Alpha, Beta and Delta variants. Study results and limitations: Looking at convalescent patients, 304 of their 307 vaccine-specific clones were spike mono-reactive.

Comments on this clonotype: Its antigen is unidentified.

The chain combines TRBV28 with TRBJ1-5; no clear D gene. This receptor was taken from a human donor who had recovered from COVID-19. The sequenced material came from CD4+ T cells from blood, cultured in vitro. The CDR3 DNA reads as TGTGCCAGCAGTCTCCGCTCGCGTAGGGCGAATCAGCCCCAGCATTTT. Amino acids: CASSLRSRRANQPQHF. The entire variable domain, with the rest obtained from reference TRBV28 and TRBJ1-5, is as follows: DVKVTQSSRYLVKRTGEKVFLECVQDMDHENMFWYRQDPGLGLRLIYFSYDVKMKEKGDIPEGYSVSREKKERFSLILESASTNQTSMYLCASSLRSRRANQPQHFGDGTRLSIL.